The present entry profiles one T cell receptor beta chain with its context. The record originates from a study of cytomegalovirus exposure and HLA in healthy donors. The PCR used 60 Vbeta and 13 Jbeta primers. The method was immunoSEQ multiplex PCR; TCRdb's version includes in-frame clones alone and lacks a portion of them. Among roughly 100,000 clones listed, around 80% were seen once. Sequenced sample: PBMCs. This sequence originates from a man aged 35 to 55 in good health and CMV-seropositive.

The CDR3 DNA is TGTGCCAGCACCCCGCGGGGGAGGCCGGCTAGCACAGATACGCAGTATTTT. Its protein is CASTPRGRPASTDTQYF. The chain carries TRBV5-6 and TRBJ2-3; 7 bases line up with TRBD2. This CDR3 spans 17 amino acids. Trimming cost V 6 bases and J 0 bases; bases outside gene matches: 13. The V gene's germline CDR1 is SGHDT and CDR2 YYEEEE.